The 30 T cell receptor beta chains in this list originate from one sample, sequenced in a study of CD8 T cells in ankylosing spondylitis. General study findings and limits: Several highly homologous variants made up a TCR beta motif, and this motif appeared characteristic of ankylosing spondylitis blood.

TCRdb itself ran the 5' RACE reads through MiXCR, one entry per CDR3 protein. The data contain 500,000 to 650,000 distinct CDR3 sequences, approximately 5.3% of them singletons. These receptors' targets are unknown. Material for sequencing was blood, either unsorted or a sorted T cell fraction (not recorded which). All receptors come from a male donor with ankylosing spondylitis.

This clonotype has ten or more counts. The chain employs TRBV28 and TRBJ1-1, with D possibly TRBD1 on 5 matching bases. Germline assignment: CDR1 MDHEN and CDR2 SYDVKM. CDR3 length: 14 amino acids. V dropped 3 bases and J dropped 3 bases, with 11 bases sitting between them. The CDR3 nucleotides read TGTGCCAGCAGTTTCCAGGGTGATTACACTGAAGCTTTCTTT. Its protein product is CASSFQGDYTEAFF.

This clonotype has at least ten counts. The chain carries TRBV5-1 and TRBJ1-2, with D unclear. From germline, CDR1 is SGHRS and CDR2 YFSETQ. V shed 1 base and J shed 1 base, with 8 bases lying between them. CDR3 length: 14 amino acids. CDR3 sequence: CASSLWSSNYGYTF. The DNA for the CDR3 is TGCGCCAGCAGCTTGTGGAGCAGTAACTATGGCTACACCTTC.

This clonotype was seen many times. The CDR3 sequence is CSAGGLAGVGQYF. The CDR3 coding sequence is TGCAGTGCAGGCGGCCTAGCGGGAGTCGGGCAGTACTTC. The chain carries TRBV20-1 and TRBJ2-7; 10 positions match TRBD2. This CDR3 has 13 amino acids. Trimming at V came to 6 bases and at J to 9 bases, leaving 11 bases not matched to a gene. CDR1 and CDR2 from the germline V gene are DFQATT and SNEGSKA (reference sequence).

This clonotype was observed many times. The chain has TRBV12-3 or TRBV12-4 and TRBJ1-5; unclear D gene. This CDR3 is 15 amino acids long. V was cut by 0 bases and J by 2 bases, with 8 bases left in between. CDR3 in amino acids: CASSLARPRNQPQHF. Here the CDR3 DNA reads TGTGCCAGCAGTTTAGCCAGACCCCGCAATCAGCCCCAGCATTTT.

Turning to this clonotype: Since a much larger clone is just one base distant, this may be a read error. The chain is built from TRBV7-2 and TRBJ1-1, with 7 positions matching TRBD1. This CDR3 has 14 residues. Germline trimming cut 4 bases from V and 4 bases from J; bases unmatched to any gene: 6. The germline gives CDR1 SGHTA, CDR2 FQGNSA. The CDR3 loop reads CASSSRQGGTEAFF. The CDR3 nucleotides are TGTGCCAGCAGCTCCCGACAGGGAGGCACTGAAGCTTTCTTT.

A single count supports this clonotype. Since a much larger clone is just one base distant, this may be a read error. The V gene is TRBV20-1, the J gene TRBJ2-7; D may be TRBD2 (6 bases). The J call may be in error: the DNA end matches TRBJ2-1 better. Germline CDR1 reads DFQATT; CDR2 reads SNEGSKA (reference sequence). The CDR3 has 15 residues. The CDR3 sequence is CSARDRRGPLHEQFF. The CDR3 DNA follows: TGCAGTGCTAGAGATCGGAGGGGACCCCTCCACGAGCAGTTCTTC.

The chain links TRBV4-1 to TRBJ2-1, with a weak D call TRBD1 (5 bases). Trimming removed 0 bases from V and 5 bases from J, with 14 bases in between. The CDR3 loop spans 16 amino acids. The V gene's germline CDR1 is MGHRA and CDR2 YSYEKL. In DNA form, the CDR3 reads TGCGCCAGCAGCCAAGACGTCCAGGGCTACCACAATGAGCAGTTCTTC. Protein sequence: CASSQDVQGYHNEQFF.

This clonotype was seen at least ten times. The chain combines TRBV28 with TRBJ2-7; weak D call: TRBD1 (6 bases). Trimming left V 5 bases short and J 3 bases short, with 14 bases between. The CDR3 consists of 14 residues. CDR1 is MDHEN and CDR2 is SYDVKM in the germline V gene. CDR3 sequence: CASSRRGRGYEQYF. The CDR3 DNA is TGTGCCAGCAGTCGCAGGGGAAGGGGCTACGAGCAGTACTTC.

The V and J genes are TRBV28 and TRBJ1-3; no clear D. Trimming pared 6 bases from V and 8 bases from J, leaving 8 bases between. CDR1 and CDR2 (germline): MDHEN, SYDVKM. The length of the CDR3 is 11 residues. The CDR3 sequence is CASRRRDTIYF. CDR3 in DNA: TGTGCCAGCAGGAGAAGGGACACCATATATTTT.

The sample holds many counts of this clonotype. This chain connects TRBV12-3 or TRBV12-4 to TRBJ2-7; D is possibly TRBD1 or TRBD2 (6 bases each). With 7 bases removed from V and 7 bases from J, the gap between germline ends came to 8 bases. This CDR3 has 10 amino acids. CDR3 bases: TGTGCCAGCAAGGGGGGTGAGCAGTACTTC. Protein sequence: CASKGGEQYF.

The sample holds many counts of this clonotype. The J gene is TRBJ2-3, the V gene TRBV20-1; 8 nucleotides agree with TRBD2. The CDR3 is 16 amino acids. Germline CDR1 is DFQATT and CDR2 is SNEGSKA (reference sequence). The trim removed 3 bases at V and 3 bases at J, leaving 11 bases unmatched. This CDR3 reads CSASPRGGSRTDTQYF. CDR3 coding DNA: TGCAGTGCTAGCCCCCGGGGGGGGAGTCGGACAGATACGCAGTATTTT.

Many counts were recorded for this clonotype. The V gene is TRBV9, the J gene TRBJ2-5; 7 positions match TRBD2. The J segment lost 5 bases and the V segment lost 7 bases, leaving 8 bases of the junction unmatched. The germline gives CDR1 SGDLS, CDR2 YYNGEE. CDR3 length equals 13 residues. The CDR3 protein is CASGLGGFETQYF. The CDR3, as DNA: TGTGCCAGCGGGCTGGGAGGGTTCGAGACCCAGTACTTC.

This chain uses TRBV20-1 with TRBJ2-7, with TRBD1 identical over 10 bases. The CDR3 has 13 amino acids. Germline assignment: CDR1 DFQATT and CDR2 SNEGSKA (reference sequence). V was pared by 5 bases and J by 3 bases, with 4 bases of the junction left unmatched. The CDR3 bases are TGCAGTGCTTCGGGACAGGGGTTCTACGAGCAGTACTTC. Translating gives CSASGQGFYEQYF.

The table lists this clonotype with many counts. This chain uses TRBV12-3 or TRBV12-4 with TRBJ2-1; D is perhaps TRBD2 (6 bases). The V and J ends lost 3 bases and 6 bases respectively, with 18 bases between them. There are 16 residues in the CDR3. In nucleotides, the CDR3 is TGTGCCAGCAGTTTGGGGGTGGCTAGCGTGGGCAATGAGCAGTTCTTC. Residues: CASSLGVASVGNEQFF.

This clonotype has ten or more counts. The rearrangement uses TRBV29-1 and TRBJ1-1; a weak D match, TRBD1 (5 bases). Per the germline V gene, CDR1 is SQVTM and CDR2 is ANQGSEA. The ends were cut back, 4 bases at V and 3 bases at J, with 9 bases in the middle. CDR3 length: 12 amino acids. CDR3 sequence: CSVGQGDTEAFF. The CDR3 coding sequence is TGCAGCGTTGGGCAGGGCGACACTGAAGCTTTCTTT.

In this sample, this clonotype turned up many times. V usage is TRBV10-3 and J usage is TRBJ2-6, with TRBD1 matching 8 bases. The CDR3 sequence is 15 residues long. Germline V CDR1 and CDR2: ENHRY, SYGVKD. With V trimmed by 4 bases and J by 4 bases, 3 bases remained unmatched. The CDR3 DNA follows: TGTGCCATCAGTGCACAGGGGGTCGGGGCCAACGTCCTGACTTTC. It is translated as CAISAQGVGANVLTF.

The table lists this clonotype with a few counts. The CDR3 loop reads CASKFRVSNTGELFF. The CDR3 bases are TGTGCCAGCAAATTCAGGGTTTCGAACACCGGGGAGCTGTTTTTT. This chain joins TRBV6-1 and TRBJ2-2; perhaps TRBD1 as D (5 bases). Trimming pared 7 bases from V and 0 bases from J, leaving 12 bases between. CDR1 is MNHNS and CDR2 is SASEGT in the germline V gene. The CDR3 consists of 15 residues.

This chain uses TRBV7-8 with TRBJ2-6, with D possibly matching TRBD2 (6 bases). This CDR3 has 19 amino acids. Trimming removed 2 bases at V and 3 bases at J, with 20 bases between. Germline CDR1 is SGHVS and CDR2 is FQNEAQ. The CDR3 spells CASSLRGGAETLGANVLTF. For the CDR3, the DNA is TGTGCCAGCAGCTTAAGGGGCGGGGCGGAAACTCTTGGGGCCAACGTCCTGACTTTC.

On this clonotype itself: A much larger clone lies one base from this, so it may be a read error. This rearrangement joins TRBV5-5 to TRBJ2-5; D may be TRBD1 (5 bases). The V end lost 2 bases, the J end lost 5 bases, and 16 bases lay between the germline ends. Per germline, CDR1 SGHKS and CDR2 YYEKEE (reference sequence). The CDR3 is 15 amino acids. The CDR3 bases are TGTGCCAGCAGCTTACCACAGGCAGCGATGGAGACCCAGTACTTC. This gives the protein CASSLPQAAMETQYF.

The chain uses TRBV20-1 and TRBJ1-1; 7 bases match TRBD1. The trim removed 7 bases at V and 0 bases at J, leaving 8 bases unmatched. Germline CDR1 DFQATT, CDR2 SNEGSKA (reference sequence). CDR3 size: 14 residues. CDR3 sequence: CSVRGGFVNTEAFF. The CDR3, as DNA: TGCAGTGTCAGAGGGGGCTTCGTGAACACTGAAGCTTTCTTT.

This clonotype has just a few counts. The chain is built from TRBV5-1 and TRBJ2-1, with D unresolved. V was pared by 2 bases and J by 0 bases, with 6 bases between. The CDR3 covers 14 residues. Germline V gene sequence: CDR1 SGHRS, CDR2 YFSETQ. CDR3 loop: CASSLQYSYNEQFF. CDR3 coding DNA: TGCGCCAGCAGCTTACAGTACTCCTACAATGAGCAGTTCTTC.

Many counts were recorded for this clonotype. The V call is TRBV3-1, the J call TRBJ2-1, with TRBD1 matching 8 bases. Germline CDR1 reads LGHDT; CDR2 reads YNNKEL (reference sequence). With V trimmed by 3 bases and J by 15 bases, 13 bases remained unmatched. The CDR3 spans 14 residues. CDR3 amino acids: CASSHWTGSLARFF. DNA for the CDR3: TGTGCCAGCAGCCATTGGACAGGGTCGCTAGCGAGGTTCTTC.

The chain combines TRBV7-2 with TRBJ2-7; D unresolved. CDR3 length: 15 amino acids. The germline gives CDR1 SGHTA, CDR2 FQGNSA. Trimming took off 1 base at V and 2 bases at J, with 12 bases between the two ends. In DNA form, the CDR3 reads TGTGCCAGCAGCTTAGTCCAGCTCTCAACCTACGAGCAGTACTTC. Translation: CASSLVQLSTYEQYF.

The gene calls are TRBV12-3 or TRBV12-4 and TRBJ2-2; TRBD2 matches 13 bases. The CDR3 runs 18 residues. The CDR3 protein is CTISKRLAGGTNTGELFF. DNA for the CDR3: TGTACCATCTCGAAAAGACTAGCGGGAGGAACGAACACCGGGGAGCTGTTTTTT.

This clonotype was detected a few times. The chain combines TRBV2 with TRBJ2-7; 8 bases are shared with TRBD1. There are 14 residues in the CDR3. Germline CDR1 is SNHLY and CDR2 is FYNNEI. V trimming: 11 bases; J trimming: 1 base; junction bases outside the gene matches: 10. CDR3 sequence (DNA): TGTGCCGGCGCTTTCAGACAGGGGTCCTACGAGCAGTACTTC. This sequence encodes CAGAFRQGSYEQYF.

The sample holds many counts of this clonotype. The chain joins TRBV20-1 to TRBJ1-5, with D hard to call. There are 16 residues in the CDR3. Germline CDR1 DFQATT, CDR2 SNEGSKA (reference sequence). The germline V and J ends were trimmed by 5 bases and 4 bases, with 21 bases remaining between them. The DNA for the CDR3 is TGCAGTGCTCTGAAGGACGGACTCTTGCTGAATCAGCCCCAGCATTTT. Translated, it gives CSALKDGLLLNQPQHF.

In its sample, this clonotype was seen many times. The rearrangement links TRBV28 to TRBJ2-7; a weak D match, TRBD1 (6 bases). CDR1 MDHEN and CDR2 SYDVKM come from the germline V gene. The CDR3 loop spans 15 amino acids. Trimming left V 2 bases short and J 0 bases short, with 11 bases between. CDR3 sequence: CASSLRGTVSYEQYF. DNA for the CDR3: TGTGCCAGCAGTTTAAGGGGGACGGTCTCCTACGAGCAGTACTTC.

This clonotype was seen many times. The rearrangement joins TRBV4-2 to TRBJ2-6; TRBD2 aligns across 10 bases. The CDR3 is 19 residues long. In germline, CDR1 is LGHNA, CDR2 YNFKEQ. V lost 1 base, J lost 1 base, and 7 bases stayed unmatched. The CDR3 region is CASSQVIAGGQSGANVLTF. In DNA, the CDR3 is TGTGCCAGCAGCCAAGTAATAGCGGGAGGTCAATCTGGGGCCAACGTCCTGACTTTC.

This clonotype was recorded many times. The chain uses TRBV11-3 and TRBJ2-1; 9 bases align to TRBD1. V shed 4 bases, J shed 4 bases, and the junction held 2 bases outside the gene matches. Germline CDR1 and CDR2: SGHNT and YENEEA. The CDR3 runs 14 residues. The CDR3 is CASSSQGAYNEQFF. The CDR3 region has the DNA TGTGCCAGCAGCTCACAGGGGGCGTACAATGAGCAGTTCTTC.

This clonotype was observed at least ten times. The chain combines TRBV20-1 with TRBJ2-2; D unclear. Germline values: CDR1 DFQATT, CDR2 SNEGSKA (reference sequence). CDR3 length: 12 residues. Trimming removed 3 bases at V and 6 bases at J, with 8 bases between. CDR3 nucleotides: TGCAGTGCTAGCCCCGATCCCGGGGAGCTGTTTTTT. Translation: CSASPDPGELFF.